This entry lists 29 T cell receptor beta chains sequenced from one sample in a study of T-cell reconstitution after alpha-beta-depleted transplantation in children. Preparation of the TCRbeta library was carried out with unique molecular identifiers. In TCRdb, the PCR reads were re-called with MiXCR into one record per CDR3 protein. The profile shows about a million distinct CDR3 sequences, roughly 29% of them singletons. Sequenced here: PBMCs, mostly from graft donor cells, sampled 360 days after TCRalphabeta/CD19-depleted stem cell transplant. The source of these receptors is a boy under three years old who had a stem cell transplant for SCID, so the T cells may come from the graft donor.

V and J are TRBV4-2 and TRBJ2-5; 8 bases are a match to TRBD2. This CDR3 has 17 amino acids. Losses at the gene ends were 0 bases for V and 0 bases for J; bases not matched to a gene: 6. CDR1 is LGHNA, CDR2 YNFKEQ, per germline. CDR3 sequence: CASSQDIGSGDQETQYF. The CDR3 DNA sequence: TGTGCCAGCAGCCAAGATATAGGTAGCGGGGACCAAGAGACCCAGTACTTC.

The genes are TRBV20-1 and TRBJ2-7; D uncertain. In germline, CDR1 is DFQATT, CDR2 SNEGSKA (reference sequence). The CDR3 has 11 residues. Trimming stripped 6 bases from V and 3 bases from J, with 9 bases between. The CDR3 is CSALTVYEQYF. CDR3 in DNA: TGCAGTGCCCTGACGGTCTACGAGCAGTACTTC.

The chain employs TRBV7-6 and TRBJ2-3, with TRBD2 identical over 11 bases. The CDR3 contains 20 residues. J gave up 2 bases and V 2 bases, and 15 bases lay outside the gene matches. Looked up from germline, CDR1 is SGHVS and CDR2 is FNYEAQ. The CDR3 region has the DNA TGTGCCAGCAGCTTATTTGCCCCGGGACTAGCGGTTATGAACACAGATACGCAGTATTTT. Protein product: CASSLFAPGLAVMNTDTQYF.

The J gene is TRBJ2-5, the V gene TRBV12-3 or TRBV12-4; D unresolved. V was trimmed by 6 bases and J by 2 bases, leaving 13 bases between them. CDR3 size: 14 residues. The CDR3 DNA is TGTGCCAGCAGCCCCTTAGAGTCTCAAGAGACCCAGTACTTC. Translation: CASSPLESQETQYF.

This clonotype was detected only a few times. J is TRBJ1-2 and V is TRBV28, with 9 bases identical to TRBD1. Germline assignment: CDR1 MDHEN and CDR2 SYDVKM. After removal of 7 bases from V and 4 bases from J, the junction contained 4 bases not matched to a gene. The CDR3 contains 13 residues. The CDR3 reads CASIRDRAYGYTF. CDR3 nucleotide sequence: TGTGCCAGCATAAGGGACAGGGCCTATGGCTACACCTTC.

This chain uses TRBV15 with TRBJ2-5; tentatively, D is TRBD1 or TRBD2 (6 bases each). This CDR3 region has 16 residues. Germline-derived CDR1 and CDR2 are LNHNV and YYDKDF (reference sequence). V was cut by 0 bases and J by 0 bases, with 11 bases left in between. The CDR3 DNA is TGTGCCACCAGCAGAGACCGGAGGGGGTACCAAGAGACCCAGTACTTC. Translated, it gives CATSRDRRGYQETQYF.

This clonotype has only a few counts. The rearrangement uses TRBV7-7 and TRBJ2-1; 8 bases map to TRBD2. Trimming removed 5 bases from V and 7 bases from J; junction bases left unmatched: 7. Germline V gene data show CDR1 as SSHAT and CDR2 as FNYEAQ (reference sequence). The CDR3 has 14 residues. The chain's CDR3 is CASSTAGGHNEQFF. The CDR3, as DNA: TGTGCCAGCAGCACGGCGGGGGGCCATAATGAGCAGTTCTTC.

The CDR3 nucleotides read TGTGCCAGCAGTTATGACCCAGGATCCTACAATGAGCAGTTCTTC. Translation gives CASSYDPGSYNEQFF. This chain links TRBV6-5 with TRBJ2-1; D is unresolved. This CDR3 region has 15 residues. The V gene's germline CDR1 is MNHEY and CDR2 SVGAGI. The ends were cut back, 3 bases at V and 1 base at J, with 10 bases in the middle.

This rearrangement joins TRBV5-4 to TRBJ2-2; D is unresolved. The germline V gene has CDR1 SGHNT and CDR2 YYREEE (reference sequence). Trimming removed 1 base at V and 6 bases at J, with 10 bases between. The CDR3 contains 14 residues. The CDR3 here is CASSLFGLAGELFF. In DNA form, the CDR3 reads TGTGCCAGCAGCTTGTTCGGGTTGGCCGGGGAGCTGTTTTTT.

The chain is built from TRBV6-2 or TRBV6-3 and TRBJ2-3; D unresolved. Trimming cost V 5 bases and J 0 bases, with 18 bases left between them. The germline V gene encodes CDR1 MNHEY and CDR2 SVGEGT. The CDR3 is 17 residues long. CDR3 DNA sequence: TGTGCCAGCAGTGGACGAGCTGTGAATCCTAGCACAGATACGCAGTATTTT. Its translation is CASSGRAVNPSTDTQYF.

This chain connects TRBV7-6 to TRBJ1-4; possibly TRBD1 for D (5 bases). CDR3 length: 15 amino acids. Trimming pared 5 bases from V and 8 bases from J, leaving 18 bases between. Germline V gene sequence: CDR1 SGHVS, CDR2 FNYEAQ. CDR3 in amino acids: CASSRPAEWGEKLFF. CDR3 nucleotides: TGTGCCAGCAGCCGACCGGCCGAATGGGGCGAAAAACTGTTTTTT.

This clonotype was observed at least ten times. This chain links TRBV3-1 with TRBJ2-3, with D perhaps TRBD2 (5 bases). This CDR3 has 16 amino acids. The germline V and J ends were trimmed by 0 bases and 2 bases, with 12 bases remaining between them. The V gene's germline CDR1 is LGHDT and CDR2 YNNKEL (reference sequence). In DNA form, the CDR3 reads TGTGCCAGCAGCCAAGAGAGCCGACTAACCACAGATACGCAGTATTTT. This gives the protein CASSQESRLTTDTQYF.

This clonotype was seen only a few times. The chain couples TRBV4-1 to TRBJ1-6, with 7 bases identical to TRBD1. Germline values: CDR1 MGHRA, CDR2 YSYEKL. This CDR3 region has 16 residues. V lost 0 bases to trimming and J lost 7 bases; unmatched junction nucleotides: 6. The CDR3: CASSQDMTGRNSPLHF. In DNA form, the CDR3 reads TGCGCCAGCAGCCAAGACATGACAGGGAGAAATTCACCCCTCCACTTT.

In this sample, this clonotype turned up once. This chain uses TRBV29-1 with TRBJ1-1; 7 bases agree with TRBD1. Germline V gives CDR1 SQVTM, CDR2 ANQGSEA. V was clipped by 7 bases and J by 0 bases; unmatched bases: 14. This CDR3 has 16 residues. CDR3 residues: CSAKPGQRNLNTEAFF. CDR3 coding DNA: TGCAGCGCAAAGCCGGGACAGAGAAACTTGAACACTGAAGCTTTCTTT.

This chain connects TRBV20-1 to TRBJ2-1, with D possibly TRBD2 on 6 matching bases. The CDR3 is 15 amino acids. CDR1 DFQATT and CDR2 SNEGSKA come from the germline V gene (reference sequence). Trimming pared 1 base from V and 10 bases from J, leaving 20 bases between. The CDR3 DNA sequence: TGCAGTGCTAGAGTTCAGAGGGAGGATAGCGGAGAGCAGTTCTTC. Its translation: CSARVQREDSGEQFF.

This clonotype was seen many times. V is TRBV24-1 and J is TRBJ2-3; TRBD1 might be the D (6 bases). With 4 bases removed from V and 2 bases from J, the gap between germline ends came to 15 bases. The CDR3 has 16 residues. Germline V lookup: CDR1 KGHDR, CDR2 SFDVKD. CDR3: CATSDPGGGDTDTQYF. The CDR3 DNA follows: TGTGCCACCAGTGACCCCGGTGGGGGCGACACAGATACGCAGTATTTT.

The genes are TRBV10-3 and TRBJ2-7; TRBD2 aligns across 14 bases. V lost 10 bases and J lost 7; bases outside the gene matches: 9. CDR1 and CDR2 from the germline V gene are ENHRY and SYGVKD. The CDR3 is 14 amino acids. The CDR3, as DNA: TGTGCCAGCCAGACTAGCGGGGGGGCCGGGGAGCAGTACTTC. This codes for CASQTSGGAGEQYF.

Comments on this clonotype: The CDR3 end shows no conserved phenylalanine or tryptophan, and so a read error is likely. V is TRBV27 and J is TRBJ2-1, with TRBD2 matching 8 bases. Unmatched junction bases numbered 6, after V lost 3 bases and J lost 2 bases. Per germline, CDR1 MNHEY and CDR2 SMNVEV (reference sequence). The CDR3 sequence is 16 residues long. CDR3 residues: CASSLRGTSPYNEQFC. As DNA, the CDR3 is TGTGCCAGCAGTTTGCGGGGGACTAGTCCCTACAATGAGCAGTTCTGC.

The genes are TRBV6-2 or TRBV6-3 and TRBJ1-6, with D unresolved. The germline gives CDR1 MNHEY, CDR2 SVGEGT. Trimming took off 8 bases at V and 7 bases at J, with 12 bases between the two ends. There are 13 residues in the CDR3. The CDR3 is CASVRAWNSPLHF. In nucleotides, the CDR3 is TGTGCCAGCGTTAGGGCATGGAATTCACCCCTCCACTTT.

The chain's CDR3 is CASSPSRGWYEQYF. The CDR3 bases are TGTGCCAGCTCACCCTCTCGGGGCTGGTACGAGCAGTACTTC. The chain combines TRBV18 with TRBJ2-7, with D perhaps TRBD1 or TRBD2 (5 bases each). Germline values: CDR1 KGHSH, CDR2 LQKENI. CDR3 length equals 14 residues. Deletions cut 3 bases from V and 4 bases from J, with 13 bases between.

This clonotype came up a few times. The gene calls are TRBV12-3 or TRBV12-4 and TRBJ2-1, with D perhaps TRBD1 (8 bases). The CDR3 runs to 16 residues. V gave up 1 base and J gave up 5 bases, with 15 bases separating them. The CDR3 DNA reads TGTGCCAGCAGTTTAGGGACAGGGAGGGGGGACAATGAGCAGTTCTTC. The encoded protein is CASSLGTGRGDNEQFF.

The chain recombines TRBV12-3 or TRBV12-4 with TRBJ2-4; a weak D match, TRBD2 (6 bases). Trimming left V 5 bases short and J 13 bases short, with 15 bases between. The CDR3 contains 12 residues. The CDR3 DNA sequence: TGTGCCAGCAGTGGGACTCTCTCGGGCCAGTACTTC. It is translated as CASSGTLSGQYF.

This clonotype was seen a few times. This chain joins TRBV20-1 and TRBJ2-1; a possible D gene is TRBD2 (6 bases). The CDR3 spans 14 residues. The germline CDR1 and CDR2 sequences are DFQATT and SNEGSKA (reference sequence). V was cut by 5 bases and J by 9 bases, with 20 bases left in between. The CDR3 is CSAESGRSWSEQFF. CDR3 nucleotide sequence: TGCAGTGCTGAAAGCGGGCGTAGTTGGTCTGAGCAGTTCTTC.

The genes are TRBV5-1 and TRBJ2-1; D may be TRBD1 or TRBD2 (5 bases each). The CDR3 loop spans 15 amino acids. Germline-derived CDR1 and CDR2 are SGHRS and YFSETQ. The V gene lost 7 bases and the J gene lost 0 bases, with 14 bases spanning the gap. CDR3 residues: CASRLGTFSYNEQFF. CDR3 DNA sequence: TGCGCCAGCCGCCTTGGGACCTTCTCCTACAATGAGCAGTTCTTC. Filled out from reference TRBV5-1 and TRBJ2-1, the complete variable domain reads KAGVTQTPRYLIKTRGQQVTLSCSPISGHRSVSWYQQTPGQGLQFLFEYFSETQRNKGNFPGRFSGRQFSNSRSEMNVSTLELGDSALYLCASRLGTFSYNEQFFGPGTRLTVL.

The chain recombines TRBV29-1 with TRBJ2-1; possible D gene TRBD2, 7 bases. The CDR3 extends over 12 amino acids. V lost 4 bases to trimming and J lost 8 bases, with 12 bases between them. Germline V CDR1 and CDR2: SQVTM, ANQGSEA. CDR3 sequence: CSVGGGAHEQFF. The CDR3, as DNA: TGCAGCGTTGGTGGGGGGGCCCATGAGCAGTTCTTC.

This chain links TRBV24-1 with TRBJ2-3; D not resolved. The CDR3 length is 17 residues. Germline-derived CDR1 and CDR2 are KGHDR and SFDVKD. V was trimmed by 4 bases and J by 5 bases, leaving 21 bases between them. CDR3 in DNA: TGTGCCACCAGTGACATACTAACCCCCTCAACGGTAGATACGCAGTATTTT. Its protein product is CATSDILTPSTVDTQYF.

The table lists this clonotype with a count of one. CDR3 DNA sequence: TGTGCCACCAGTGCTCCCACTAGCGGGGGCCGCTACAATGAGCAGTTCTTC. It is translated as CATSAPTSGGRYNEQFF. The chain is built from TRBV24-1 and TRBJ2-1; 11 bases agree with TRBD2. CDR1 and CDR2 (germline): KGHDR, SFDVKD. V shed 5 bases, J shed 3 bases, and the junction held 8 bases outside the gene matches. The CDR3 length is 17 residues.

V gene TRBV20-1 combines with J gene TRBJ2-3; 10 nucleotides match TRBD2. The junction had 3 bases not matched to a gene; V was cut back by 3 bases and J by 3 bases. Germline CDR1 reads DFQATT; CDR2 reads SNEGSKA (reference sequence). The CDR3 runs 14 residues. The chain's CDR3 is CSAREGLATDTQYF. In nucleotides, the CDR3 is TGCAGTGCTAGGGAGGGACTAGCGACAGATACGCAGTATTTT.

Only one count was recorded for this clonotype. The chain combines TRBV29-1 with TRBJ2-7; perhaps TRBD1 as D (6 bases). V lost 8 bases and J 5 bases, leaving 13 bases between the germline ends. In germline, CDR1 is SQVTM, CDR2 ANQGSEA. The CDR3 runs 11 residues. CDR3 region: CSLKQGHEQYF. In DNA form, the CDR3 reads TGCAGCCTGAAGCAGGGGCACGAGCAGTACTTC.